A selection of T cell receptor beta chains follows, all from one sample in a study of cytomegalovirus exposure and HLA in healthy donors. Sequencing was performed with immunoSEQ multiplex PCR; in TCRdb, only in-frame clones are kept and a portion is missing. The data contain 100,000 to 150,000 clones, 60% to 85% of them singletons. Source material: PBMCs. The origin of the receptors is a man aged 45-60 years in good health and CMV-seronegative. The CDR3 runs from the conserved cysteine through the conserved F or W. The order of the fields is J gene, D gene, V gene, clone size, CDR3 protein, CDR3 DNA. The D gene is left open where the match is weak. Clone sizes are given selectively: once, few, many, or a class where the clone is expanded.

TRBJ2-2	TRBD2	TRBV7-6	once	CASTPRGAGGSGELFF	TGTGCCAGCACCCCCAGAGGAGCGGGGGGCAGCGGGGAGCTGTTTTTT
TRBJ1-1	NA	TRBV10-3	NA	CAISESEQGYTEAFF	TGTGCCATCAGTGAGTCGGAACAGGGTTACACTGAAGCTTTCTTT
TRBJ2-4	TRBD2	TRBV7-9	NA	CSSSPVGGYWENIQYF	TGTTCCAGCAGCCCAGTGGGGGGGTATTGGGAAAACATTCAGTACTTC
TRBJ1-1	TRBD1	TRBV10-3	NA	CAISRQGDGNTEAFF	TGTGCCATCTCCCGACAGGGGGATGGGAACACTGAAGCTTTCTTT
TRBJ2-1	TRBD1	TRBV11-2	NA	CASSSRQGSPNEQFF	TGTGCCAGCAGCTCCCGACAGGGTTCCCCCAATGAGCAGTTCTTC
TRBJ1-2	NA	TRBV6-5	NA	CASSRGRYYGYTF	TGTGCCAGCAGTCGCGGGAGATACTATGGCTACACCTTC
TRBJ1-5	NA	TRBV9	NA	CASSVRGKNSNQPQHF	TGTGCCAGCAGCGTAAGGGGTAAGAATAGCAATCAGCCCCAGCATTTT
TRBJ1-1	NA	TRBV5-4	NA	CASSAGTDMNTEAFF	TGTGCCAGCAGCGCGGGGACGGACATGAACACTGAAGCTTTCTTT
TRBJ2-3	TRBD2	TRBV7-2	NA	CASSSRVTSGRSTDTQYF	TGTGCCAGCAGCTCCCGGGTGACTAGCGGGAGAAGCACAGATACGCAGTATTTT
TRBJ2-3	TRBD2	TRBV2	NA	CASSVRGADTQYF	TGTGCCAGCAGTGTGCGGGGGGCAGATACGCAGTATTTT
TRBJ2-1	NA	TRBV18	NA	CASSPPWLTKDEQFF	TGTGCCAGCTCACCACCGTGGCTGACTAAGGATGAGCAGTTCTTC
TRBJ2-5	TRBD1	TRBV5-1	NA	CAGSPDRGAEETQYF	TGCGCCGGCAGCCCCGACAGGGGAGCAGAAGAGACCCAGTACTTC
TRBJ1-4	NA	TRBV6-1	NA	CASRTGGAGEKLFF	TGTGCCAGCAGGACGGGGGGCGCGGGTGAAAAACTGTTTTTT
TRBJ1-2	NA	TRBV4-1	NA	CASSQEEGGEGYTF	TGCGCCAGCAGCCAAGAGGAGGGCGGAGAAGGCTACACCTTC
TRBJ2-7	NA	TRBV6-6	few	CASSDAWRAGNEQYF	TGTGCCAGCAGCGATGCGTGGCGGGCAGGCAACGAGCAGTACTTC
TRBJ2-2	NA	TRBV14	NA	CASCTGNWGGELFF	TGTGCCAGCTGCACAGGGAACTGGGGCGGGGAGCTGTTTTTT
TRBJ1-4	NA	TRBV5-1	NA	CASSLDMPGPEKLFF	TGCGCCAGCAGCTTGGATATGCCAGGCCCTGAAAAACTGTTTTTT
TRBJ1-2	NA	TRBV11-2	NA	CASSPTRGATYGYTF	TGTGCCAGCAGCCCCACCCGGGGGGCCACTTATGGCTACACCTTC
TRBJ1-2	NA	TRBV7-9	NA	CSSSPKGVYTF	TGTTCCAGCAGCCCAAAAGGGGTTTACACCTTC
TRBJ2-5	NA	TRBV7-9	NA	CASSSSYQETQYF	TGTGCCAGCAGCTCCTCGTACCAAGAGACCCAGTACTTC
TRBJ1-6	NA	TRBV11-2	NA	CASSAPPTESAPLHF	TGTGCCAGCAGCGCACCACCCACAGAGTCAGCACCCCTCCACTTT
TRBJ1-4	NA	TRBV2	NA	CASHPTGPGEKLFF	TGTGCCAGCCACCCGACAGGACCAGGGGAAAAACTGTTTTTT
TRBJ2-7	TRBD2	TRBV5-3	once	CARSMDTSGGISYEQYF	TGTGCCAGAAGCATGGACACTAGCGGGGGTATATCCTACGAGCAGTACTTC
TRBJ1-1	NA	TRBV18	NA	CASSRAYTEAFF	TGTGCCAGCTCACGGGCGTACACTGAAGCTTTCTTT
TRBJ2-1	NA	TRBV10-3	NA	CAIREPRDTQYNEQFF	TGTGCCATCAGAGAGCCGAGGGACACCCAATACAATGAGCAGTTCTTC
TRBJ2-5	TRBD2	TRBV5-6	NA	CASSLRLARETQYF	TGTGCCAGCAGCTTGCGACTAGCTCGGGAGACCCAGTACTTC
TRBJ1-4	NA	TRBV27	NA	CASSLGANEKLFF	TGTGCCAGCAGTTTAGGAGCGAATGAAAAACTGTTTTTT
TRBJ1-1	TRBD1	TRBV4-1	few	CASSRGQGGTEAFF	TGCGCCAGCAGCCGGGGACAGGGCGGCACTGAAGCTTTCTTT
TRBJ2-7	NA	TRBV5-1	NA	CASSLSGLGEQYF	TGCGCCAGCAGCTTGTCGGGGTTGGGCGAGCAGTACTTC
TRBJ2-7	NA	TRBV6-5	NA	CASSYVQAGTEQYF	TGTGCCAGCAGTTACGTCCAGGCGGGGACCGAGCAGTACTTC
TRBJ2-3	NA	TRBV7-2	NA	CASSLALREDTQYF	TGTGCCAGCAGCTTAGCGCTCAGGGAAGATACGCAGTATTTT
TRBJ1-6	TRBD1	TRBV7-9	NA	CSSSADRVDSYNSPLHF	TGTTCCAGCAGCGCTGACAGGGTGGACTCCTATAATTCACCCCTCCACTTT
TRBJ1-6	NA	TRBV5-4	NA	CASSLQGTFNSPLHF	TGTGCCAGCAGCTTGCAGGGAACCTTTAATTCACCCCTCCACTTT
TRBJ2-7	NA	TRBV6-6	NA	CASRQVFSGYEQYF	TGTGCCAGCAGACAGGTTTTTAGTGGATACGAGCAGTACTTC
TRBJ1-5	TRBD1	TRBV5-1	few	CASSIQGLGSNQPQHF	TGCGCCAGCAGCATACAGGGGTTAGGTAGCAATCAGCCCCAGCATTTT
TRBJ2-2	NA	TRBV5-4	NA	CASSLAGGSGTGELFF	TGTGCCAGCAGCTTGGCGGGGGGCAGCGGTACCGGGGAGCTGTTTTTT
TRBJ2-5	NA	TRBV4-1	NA	CASSHYHPGETQYF	TGCGCCAGCAGCCACTATCATCCAGGGGAGACCCAGTACTTC
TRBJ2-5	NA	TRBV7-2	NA	CASSSPSGGGPETQYF	TGTGCCAGCAGCTCACCTTCTGGGGGGGGCCCAGAGACCCAGTACTTC
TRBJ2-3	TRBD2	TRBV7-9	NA	CAIPERDPTDTQYF	TGTGCCATCCCGGAGCGGGACCCCACAGATACGCAGTATTTT
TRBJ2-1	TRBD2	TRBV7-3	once	CASSRVAGSYNEQFF	TGTGCCAGCAGCCGCGTAGCGGGCTCCTACAATGAGCAGTTCTTC
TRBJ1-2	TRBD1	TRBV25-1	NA	CASSGSGQGYGYTF	TGTGCCAGCAGTGGCTCGGGACAGGGGTACGGCTACACCTTC
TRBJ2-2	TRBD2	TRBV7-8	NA	CASSLAGHGELFF	TGTGCCAGCAGTCTAGCGGGCCACGGGGAGCTGTTTTTT
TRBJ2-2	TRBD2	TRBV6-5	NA	CASRGLYTGELFF	TGTGCCAGCAGGGGACTATACACCGGGGAGCTGTTTTTT
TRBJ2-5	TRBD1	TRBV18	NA	CASSPQGQGGRWVETQYF	TGTGCCAGCTCACCACAGGGACAGGGGGGCCGCTGGGTAGAGACCCAGTACTTC
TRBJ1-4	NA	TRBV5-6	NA	CASSGGTGGTEKLFF	TGTGCCAGCAGCGGGGGCACCGGGGGGACTGAAAAACTGTTTTTT
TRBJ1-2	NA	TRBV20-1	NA	CSASRASGYTF	TGCAGTGCTAGTAGAGCGAGTGGCTACACCTTC
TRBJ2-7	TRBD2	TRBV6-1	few	CASSSKRGVLYEQYF	TGTGCCAGCAGTTCCAAGCGGGGGGTACTCTACGAGCAGTACTTC
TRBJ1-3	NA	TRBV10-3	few	CATLGLNSGNTIYF	TGTGCCACCCTAGGCCTGAACTCTGGAAACACCATATATTTT
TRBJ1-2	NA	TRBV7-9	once	CASSSQTGSYGYTF	TGTGCCAGCAGCTCGCAGACAGGTTCCTATGGCTACACCTTC